One sample yielded the 17 T cell receptor beta chains listed below, sequenced in a study of T cell repertoires in cytomegalovirus infection (dated by TCRdb to between 2018 and 2021). In light of the paper, this sample's treatment or condition label describes: in vitro stimulation with specific CMV peptide epitopes to enrich CMV-specific T cells. Antigens of these TCRs are unknown. TCRdb lists the instrument as Illumina HiSeq 1500. Clones were called with MiXCR by TCRdb after fastp trimmed the public reads at Q25, and only in-frame beta chains were retained. Here each entry gathers all rows of one CDR3 protein and keeps the most common genes and DNA. Counted in this sample were about 920,000 distinct CDR3 sequences; around 30% of them appeared once. Of the sample, 11% to 15% falls within the top ten clones. The source material was cultured CD8+ T cells from PBMCs, sampled from culture after CMV antigen stimulation. The receptors shown here come from a human donor in good health (CMV status not recorded). Some clones in this sample may be carry-over from other donors' samples.

In its sample, this clonotype was seen a few times. This chain links TRBV6-1 with TRBJ1-2, with D maybe TRBD1 (6 bases). Trimming removed 5 bases at V and 5 bases at J, with 21 bases between. Germline V gives CDR1 MNHNS, CDR2 SASEGT. The CDR3 spans 16 residues. CDR3 sequence (DNA): TGTGCCAGCAGTTACGCCCATCAGGGGAGGACGTATGGCTACACCTTC. Protein: CASSYAHQGRTYGYTF.

Ten or more counts support this clonotype. The V gene is TRBV7-9, the J gene TRBJ1-5, with 7 bases fitting TRBD1. From germline, CDR1 is SEHNR and CDR2 FQNEAQ (reference sequence). With V trimmed by 4 bases and J by 12 bases, 18 bases remained unmatched. This CDR3 contains 16 residues. CDR3 DNA: TGTGCCAGCAGCTCCCGGGACAGACTTTCCATCAGCCGCCAGCATTTT. Its protein is CASSSRDRLSISRQHF.

This clonotype has a handful of counts. The chain couples TRBV5-6 to TRBJ1-2; tentatively, D is TRBD1 (6 bases). The CDR3 totals 15 residues. CDR1 SGHDT and CDR2 YYEEEE come from the germline V gene. Trimming left V 0 bases short and J 3 bases short, with 12 bases between. CDR3 in amino acids: CASSLGDTLYYGYTF. The CDR3 DNA follows: TGTGCCAGCAGCTTGGGGGACACGTTGTACTATGGCTACACCTTC.

This rearrangement joins TRBV6-1 to TRBJ1-3; 10 bases match TRBD1. With V trimmed by 3 bases and J by 6 bases, 2 bases remained unmatched. Germline CDR1 is MNHNS and CDR2 is SASEGT. This CDR3 contains 14 residues. CDR3 in amino acids: CASSEGQGTNTIYF. The CDR3 nucleotides read TGTGCCAGCAGTGAGGGACAGGGGACAAACACCATATATTTT.

The V and J genes are TRBV5-5 and TRBJ2-7; perhaps TRBD1 as D (7 bases). From germline, CDR1 is SGHKS and CDR2 YYEKEE (reference sequence). The CDR3 consists of 15 residues. Trimming pared 2 bases from V and 6 bases from J, leaving 18 bases between. CDR3 protein: CASSLGARGDFEQYF. In DNA form, the CDR3 reads TGTGCCAGCAGCTTAGGGGCCAGGGGGGACTTCGAGCAGTACTTC.

This clonotype appeared once. Likely a read error: the CDR3 ends without its conserved phenylalanine or tryptophan. This chain uses TRBV6-5 with TRBJ1-5; no firm D call. CDR1 and CDR2 from the germline V gene are MNHEY and SVGAGI. Deletions cut 2 bases from V and 7 bases from J, with 9 bases between. This CDR3 has 13 amino acids. CDR3 in amino acids: CASSYDGSQPQHY. The CDR3 DNA is TGTGCCAGCAGTTACGATGGTTCACAGCCCCAGCATTAT.

A few counts support this clonotype. The chain is built from TRBV2 and TRBJ2-7; 8 bases are shared with TRBD2. V was clipped by 7 bases and J by 2 bases; unmatched bases: 10. Germline V CDR1 and CDR2: SNHLY, FYNNEI. The CDR3 extends over 15 amino acids. The CDR3 region has the DNA TGTGCCAGCATTTACACTAGCGGTGACACCTACGAGCAGTACTTC. It encodes CASIYTSGDTYEQYF.

The gene calls are TRBV12-3 or TRBV12-4 and TRBJ2-4; TRBD2 is a possible D gene (5 bases). V was trimmed by 3 bases and J by 2 bases, leaving 14 bases between them. This CDR3 comprises 16 residues. The CDR3 protein is CASSFLRGVTKNIQYF. As DNA, the CDR3 is TGTGCCAGCAGTTTTTTACGGGGTGTAACCAAAAACATTCAGTACTTC.

A few counts support this clonotype. The chain joins TRBV20-1 to TRBJ1-1; TRBD1 matches at 7 bases. CDR3 length equals 11 residues. V dropped 8 bases and J dropped 1; count of bases not matched to a gene: 1. The germline V gene encodes CDR1 DFQATT and CDR2 SNEGSKA (reference sequence). This CDR3 reads CSQGGNTEAFF. The CDR3, as DNA: TGCAGTCAGGGGGGGAACACTGAAGCTTTCTTT.

Only a few counts were recorded for this clonotype. This sequence joins TRBV10-3 and TRBJ2-7; no firm D call. Per the germline V gene, CDR1 is ENHRY and CDR2 is SYGVKD. The CDR3 spans 16 residues. Between the trimmed V and J ends, which lost 3 bases and 5 bases, there was a span of 20 bases. The CDR3 nucleotides are TGTGCCATCAGTGATAAAGGGCTGGAACTTGGTGACGAGCAGTACGTC. As protein: CAISDKGLELGDEQYV.

CDR3 loop: CASSWGTAPRAGYTF. The CDR3 DNA sequence: TGCGCCAGCAGCTGGGGGACAGCACCTCGAGCCGGCTACACCTTC. The V gene is TRBV5-1, the J gene TRBJ1-2; TRBD1 matches at 7 bases. Looked up from germline, CDR1 is SGHRS and CDR2 is YFSETQ. The CDR3 extends over 15 amino acids. Unmatched junction bases numbered 13, after V lost 3 bases and J lost 8 bases.

The chain is built from TRBV4-1 and TRBJ2-2; D not certain. This CDR3 has 16 residues. Per the germline V gene, CDR1 is MGHRA and CDR2 is YSYEKL. V gave up 1 base and J gave up 4 bases, with 13 bases separating them. The DNA for the CDR3 is TGCGCCAGCAGCCAAGGGGCCGGCCCGAGCACCGGGGAGCTGTTTTTT. Protein product: CASSQGAGPSTGELFF.

This clonotype was observed at least ten times. The gene calls are TRBV7-9 and TRBJ1-2; the D gene is possibly TRBD1 (5 bases). Deletions cut 5 bases from V and 0 bases from J, with 7 bases between. This CDR3 comprises 13 residues. CDR1 is SEHNR, CDR2 FQNEAQ, per germline (reference sequence). The CDR3 bases are TGTGCCAGCAGCCAACAGGCTAACTATGGCTACACCTTC. Amino acid sequence: CASSQQANYGYTF. Looking up the rest from reference TRBV7-9 and TRBJ1-2 gives the full variable domain: DTGVSQNPRHKITKRGQNVTFRCDPISEHNRLYWYRQTLGQGPEFLTYFQNEAQLEKSRLLSDRFSAERPKGSFSTLEIQRTEQGDSAMYLCASSQQANYGYTFGSGTRLTVV.

This clonotype occurred a few times. The chain uses TRBV18 and TRBJ2-1, with D tentatively TRBD1 or TRBD2 (5 bases each). The V and J ends lost 2 bases and 4 bases respectively, with 15 bases between them. CDR1 is KGHSH, CDR2 LQKENI, per germline. The CDR3 totals 16 residues. The CDR3 DNA sequence: TGTGCCAGCTCACCAACGGGGCGATACACTTACAATGAGCAGTTCTTC. This gives the protein CASSPTGRYTYNEQFF.

This chain uses TRBV6-5 with TRBJ2-5; 15 bases agree with TRBD2. This CDR3 has 19 residues. Germline V gene lookup returns CDR1 MNHEY and CDR2 SVGAGI. V was pared by 1 base and J by 4 bases, with 10 bases of the junction left unmatched. The CDR3 loop is CASSYWTSGGAGQGETQYF. The CDR3 DNA reads as TGTGCCAGCAGTTACTGGACTAGCGGGGGGGCCGGGCAAGGAGAGACCCAGTACTTC.

This clonotype was detected ten times or more. V is TRBV7-8 and J is TRBJ1-1; D is ambiguous. Germline CDR1 and CDR2: SGHVS and FQNEAQ. The CDR3 runs 18 residues. The ends were cut back, 4 bases at V and 0 bases at J, with 21 bases in the middle. The CDR3 region has the DNA TGTGCCAGCAGCTATCCCTCGGGCGATGGTAGCTTGAACACTGAAGCTTTCTTT. It yields the protein CASSYPSGDGSLNTEAFF.

This clonotype was seen more than once but under ten times. The genes are TRBV7-3 and TRBJ2-2; 9 bases are a match to TRBD1. Unmatched junction bases numbered 9, after V lost 6 bases and J lost 4 bases. The CDR3 contains 16 residues. The germline gives CDR1 SGHTA, CDR2 FQGTGA. The CDR3 is CASRGTGGDGTGELFF. CDR3 coding DNA: TGTGCCAGCAGGGGAACAGGGGGCGACGGCACCGGGGAGCTGTTTTTT.